The 28 T cell receptor beta chains listed next were all sequenced from one sample in a study of T cell changes during pregnancy in multiple sclerosis. Here immunoSEQ multiplex PCR was the method, and the copy in TCRdb shows in-frame clones only, minus some. The sample consists of tens of thousands of clones, around 92% of them appearing once. Material: CD4+ T cells from peripheral blood mononuclear cells, obtained in the third trimester of pregnancy. The receptor set was obtained from a female donor with multiple sclerosis, enrolled in a pregnancy study.

The V gene is TRBV4-1, the J gene TRBJ2-3; weak D call: TRBD2 (5 bases). CDR1 and CDR2 from the germline V gene are MGHRA and YSYEKL. Trimming removed 4 bases from V and 2 bases from J, with 19 bases in between. The CDR3 runs 17 residues. The CDR3, as DNA: TGCGCCAGCAGCCCGCTTTGGAACTTGAGGGCCACAGATACGCAGTATTTT. Its protein is CASSPLWNLRATDTQYF.

V usage is TRBV7-2 and J usage is TRBJ2-7; D may be TRBD2 (6 bases). The CDR3 runs to 16 residues. Between the trimmed V and J ends, which lost 5 bases and 2 bases, there was a span of 19 bases. Germline values: CDR1 SGHTA, CDR2 FQGNSA. The CDR3 reads CASSADSGTATYEQYF. CDR3 nucleotides: TGTGCCAGCAGCGCAGATTCAGGGACTGCCACCTACGAGCAGTACTTC.

The CDR3 nucleotides read TGTGCCAGCAAATTCCGGGAGAACACCGGGGAGCTGTTTTTT. Translation gives CASKFRENTGELFF. The chain uses TRBV6-5 and TRBJ2-2; tentatively, D is TRBD2 (5 bases). Germline CDR1 is MNHEY and CDR2 is SVGAGI. The CDR3 totals 14 residues. Trimming pared 7 bases from V and 1 base from J, leaving 10 bases between.

This clone was found once. The chain has TRBV2 and TRBJ2-7, with 7 bases fitting TRBD2. The ends lost 3 bases at V and 0 bases at J; junction bases unmatched: 14. There are 18 residues in the CDR3. From germline, CDR1 is SNHLY and CDR2 FYNNEI. The CDR3 DNA reads TGTGCCAGCAGTGAGACACGGCTAGCGGATCAAACCTCCTACGAGCAGTACTTC. It yields the protein CASSETRLADQTSYEQYF.

The chain recombines TRBV7-2 with TRBJ1-2, with D possibly matching TRBD1 (6 bases). The CDR3 length is 15 residues. Germline V gene sequence: CDR1 SGHTA, CDR2 FQGNSA. The ends were cut back, 5 bases at V and 3 bases at J, with 16 bases in the middle. CDR3 residues: CASSPNTDRHYGYTF. The CDR3 bases are TGTGCCAGCAGCCCCAACACCGACAGGCACTATGGCTACACCTTC.

V usage is TRBV6-6 and J usage is TRBJ2-6; no firm D call. From germline, CDR1 is MNHNY and CDR2 SVGAGI (reference sequence). V lost 3 bases, J lost 0 bases, and 6 bases lay in between. The CDR3 extends over 15 amino acids. CDR3 region: CASSYLSSGANVLTF. DNA of the CDR3: TGTGCCAGCAGTTATTTGAGCTCTGGGGCCAACGTCCTGACTTTC.

The chain is built from TRBV6-6 and TRBJ1-1; D is undetermined. The CDR3 spans 14 residues. Germline V gene sequence: CDR1 MNHNY, CDR2 SVGAGI (reference sequence). Trimming took 6 bases from V and 6 from J, leaving 17 bases between them. CDR3: CASRQERVGAEAFF. The CDR3, as DNA: TGTGCCAGCAGACAAGAACGAGTCGGGGCTGAAGCTTTCTTT.

This clone appeared once. This chain links TRBV6-1 with TRBJ1-1; a weak D match, TRBD1 (5 bases). CDR1 is MNHNS, CDR2 SASEGT, per germline. The CDR3 consists of 13 residues. V lost 8 bases and J lost 3, with 13 bases in between. The CDR3 here is CASAVDSYTEAFF. CDR3 coding DNA: TGTGCCAGCGCCGTTGACAGCTACACTGAAGCTTTCTTT.

This chain uses TRBV5-1 with TRBJ2-1; perhaps TRBD1 as D (6 bases). V was clipped by 6 bases and J by 4 bases, with 17 bases between them. This CDR3 is built from 15 residues. Germline CDR1 reads SGHRS; CDR2 reads YFSETQ. CDR3 amino acids: CASTNWVQGYNEQFF. The CDR3 coding sequence is TGCGCCAGCACCAATTGGGTCCAGGGGTACAATGAGCAGTTCTTC.

The CDR3: CASSYSGVAGTDTQYF. DNA for the CDR3: TGTGCCAGCAGTTATTCCGGGGTCGCGGGAACAGATACGCAGTATTTT. The V gene is TRBV6-5, the J gene TRBJ2-3, with TRBD2 as a possible D gene (6 bases). The germline V gene has CDR1 MNHEY and CDR2 SVGAGI. The CDR3 covers 16 residues. With 3 bases removed from V and 3 bases from J, the gap between germline ends came to 16 bases.

The chain employs TRBV5-1 and TRBJ2-1; TRBD2 matches at 7 bases. The germline V gene encodes CDR1 SGHRS and CDR2 YFSETQ. This CDR3 is built from 14 residues. With V trimmed by 0 bases and J by 9 bases, 6 bases remained unmatched. CDR3 coding DNA: TGCGCCAGCAGCTTGGGAGGGGCTAGCGGTGAGCAGTTCTTC. Translated, it gives CASSLGGASGEQFF. Based on the CDR3 plus reference TRBV5-1 and TRBJ2-1, the full variable domain is KAGVTQTPRYLIKTRGQQVTLSCSPISGHRSVSWYQQTPGQGLQFLFEYFSETQRNKGNFPGRFSGRQFSNSRSEMNVSTLELGDSALYLCASSLGGASGEQFFGPGTRLTVL.

The chain is built from TRBV10-3 and TRBJ2-3; TRBD2 matches 10 bases. Looked up from germline, CDR1 is ENHRY and CDR2 is SYGVKD. This CDR3 has 16 residues. V gave up 6 bases and J gave up 4 bases; unmatched junction bases: 10. CDR3: CAISQLAGTQADTQYF. The CDR3 DNA sequence: TGTGCCATCAGCCAACTAGCGGGAACACAGGCAGATACGCAGTATTTT.

The chain combines TRBV5-4 with TRBJ1-1; D may be TRBD1 (5 bases). Trimming stripped 0 bases from V and 2 bases from J, with 11 bases between. Germline assignment: CDR1 SGHNT and CDR2 YYREEE (reference sequence). This CDR3 is built from 15 residues. CDR3 loop: CASSLVRTQNTEAFF. DNA of the CDR3: TGTGCCAGCAGCTTGGTTAGGACACAAAACACTGAAGCTTTCTTT.

The genes are TRBV5-6 and TRBJ1-2; 7 bases align to TRBD1. Germline V gene lookup returns CDR1 SGHDT and CDR2 YYEEEE. V lost 1 base to trimming and J lost 6 bases; unmatched junction nucleotides: 12. This CDR3 has 16 amino acids. The CDR3 loop is CASSLPKRQGQDGYTF. CDR3 nucleotides: TGTGCCAGCAGCTTGCCGAAACGACAGGGTCAGGATGGCTACACCTTC.

The chain joins TRBV28 to TRBJ1-2; maybe TRBD1 (6 bases). V lost 4 bases, J lost 0 bases, and 12 bases lay in between. The germline gives CDR1 MDHEN, CDR2 SYDVKM. The CDR3 is 15 residues long. The CDR3 loop reads CASSSPGDSNYGYTF. CDR3 in DNA: TGTGCCAGCAGTTCGCCAGGGGATTCTAACTATGGCTACACCTTC.

The chain combines TRBV30 with TRBJ1-5; 9 bases fit TRBD1. The V and J ends lost 1 base and 5 bases, in that order; junction bases with no gene match: 9. The length of the CDR3 is 16 residues. Germline loops: CDR1 GTSNPN, CDR2 SVGIG (reference sequence). CDR3 nucleotide sequence: TGTGCCTGGAGTGGGCAGGGACAGGGAAGTTATCAGCCCCAGCATTTT. This translates into CAWSGQGQGSYQPQHF. Full variable domain (rest looked up from reference TRBV30 and TRBJ1-5): SQTIHQWPATLVQPVGSPLSLECTVEGTSNPNLYWYRQAAGRGLQLLFYSVGIGQISSEVPQNLSASRPQDRQFILSSKKLLLSDSGFYLCAWSGQGQGSYQPQHFGDGTRLSIL.

The V call is TRBV18, the J call TRBJ2-2; no definite D call. The germline V gene encodes CDR1 KGHSH and CDR2 LQKENI. The CDR3 sequence is 14 residues long. The ends were cut back, 8 bases at V and 1 base at J, with 11 bases in the middle. The CDR3 DNA reads TGTGCCAGCCAACAGACACAGAACACCGGGGAGCTGTTTTTT. It translates to CASQQTQNTGELFF.

The chain has TRBV7-9 and TRBJ2-1, with TRBD1 as a possible D gene (5 bases). This CDR3 has 15 amino acids. CDR1 SEHNR and CDR2 FQNEAQ come from the germline V gene (reference sequence). V lost 5 bases to trimming and J lost 6 bases, with 17 bases between them. The CDR3 loop is CASSPPFRVGNEQFF. The DNA of the CDR3 is TGTGCCAGCAGCCCGCCGTTCAGGGTGGGCAATGAGCAGTTCTTC.

This chain joins TRBV7-9 and TRBJ2-3; a possible D gene is TRBD1 (8 bases). The CDR3 is 15 residues long. CDR1 and CDR2 (germline): SEHNR, FQNEAQ (reference sequence). Trimming took off 5 bases at V and 6 bases at J, with 18 bases between the two ends. The CDR3 DNA reads TGTGCCAGCAGCAGAGGCACACAGGGGGGGGATACGCAGTATTTT. Translation: CASSRGTQGGDTQYF. The variable domain in full, with the rest retrieved from reference TRBV7-9 and TRBJ2-3, is DTGVSQNPRHKITKRGQNVTFRCDPISEHNRLYWYRQTLGQGPEFLTYFQNEAQLEKSRLLSDRFSAERPKGSFSTLEIQRTEQGDSAMYLCASSRGTQGGDTQYFGPGTRLTVL.

The V and J genes are TRBV28 and TRBJ2-7, with no clear D. This CDR3 has 11 amino acids. V gave up 3 bases and J gave up 7 bases, with 7 bases separating them. CDR1 MDHEN and CDR2 SYDVKM come from the germline V gene. The CDR3 nucleotides read TGTGCCAGCAGTTTTATGGAGGAGCAGTACTTC. This gives the protein CASSFMEEQYF. Drawing the rest from reference TRBV28 and TRBJ2-7, the complete variable domain is DVKVTQSSRYLVKRTGEKVFLECVQDMDHENMFWYRQDPGLGLRLIYFSYDVKMKEKGDIPEGYSVSREKKERFSLILESASTNQTSMYLCASSFMEEQYFGPGTRLTVT.

The chain has TRBV28 and TRBJ2-7; maybe TRBD2 (6 bases). V was clipped by 1 base and J by 0 bases, with 19 bases between them. The CDR3 extends over 18 amino acids. Germline-derived CDR1 and CDR2 are MDHEN and SYDVKM. This chain's CDR3 is CASSLSPGLGTFSYEQYF. The CDR3 bases are TGTGCCAGCAGTTTATCGCCGGGACTGGGGACTTTCTCCTACGAGCAGTACTTC. Supplemented by reference TRBV28 and TRBJ2-7, the full variable domain reads DVKVTQSSRYLVKRTGEKVFLECVQDMDHENMFWYRQDPGLGLRLIYFSYDVKMKEKGDIPEGYSVSREKKERFSLILESASTNQTSMYLCASSLSPGLGTFSYEQYFGPGTRLTVT.

This chain joins TRBV5-1 and TRBJ2-1; TRBD2 might be the D (6 bases). CDR1 and CDR2 (germline): SGHRS, YFSETQ. The CDR3 runs to 15 residues. Deletions cut 2 bases from V and 6 bases from J, with 15 bases between. The DNA of the CDR3 is TGCGCCAGCAGCTTTGGACTACAAATCGGCAATGAGCAGTTCTTC. Translated, it gives CASSFGLQIGNEQFF.

Only one count was recorded for this clone. CDR3 amino acids: CASSVTSGPGELFF. In DNA, the CDR3 is TGTGCCAGCAGTGTGACTAGCGGACCAGGGGAGCTGTTTTTT. The chain couples TRBV7-8 to TRBJ2-2, with TRBD2 identical over 9 bases. Trimming removed 6 bases from V and 8 bases from J; junction bases left unmatched: 7. The CDR3 is 14 residues long. The germline CDR1 and CDR2 sequences are SGHVS and FQNEAQ.

This clone was seen only once. The rearrangement joins TRBV25-1 to TRBJ2-1; 12 bases fit TRBD2. The CDR3 has 15 residues. The germline V gene encodes CDR1 MGHDK and CDR2 SYGVNS. J gave up 8 bases and V 2 bases, and 4 bases lay outside the gene matches. This CDR3 is CASSEVTSGSHEQFF. The CDR3 nucleotides are TGTGCCAGCAGTGAAGTGACTAGCGGGAGCCATGAGCAGTTCTTC. Full variable domain (rest looked up from reference TRBV25-1 and TRBJ2-1): EADIYQTPRYLVIGTGKKITLECSQTMGHDKMYWYQQDPGMELHLIHYSYGVNSTEKGDLSSESTVSRIRTEHFPLTLESARPSHTSQYLCASSEVTSGSHEQFFGPGTRLTVL.

The chain has TRBV4-2 and TRBJ2-1; 8 positions match TRBD2. V lost 5 bases and J lost 5; bases outside the gene matches: 8. The CDR3 is 15 residues long. Germline V gene lookup returns CDR1 LGHNA and CDR2 YNFKEQ. CDR3 DNA: TGTGCCAGCAGCTTAGCTAGCGGGCTTGACAATGAGCAGTTCTTC. Amino acids: CASSLASGLDNEQFF.

This clone has just one count. The rearrangement links TRBV7-8 to TRBJ1-3; D is undetermined. Trimming pared 5 bases from V and 4 bases from J, leaving 21 bases between. The CDR3 is 17 residues long. Germline CDR1 and CDR2: SGHVS and FQNEAQ. The CDR3 reads CASSLRSGGNTGNTIYF. The DNA of the CDR3 is TGTGCCAGCAGCCTCCGATCCGGAGGAAATACCGGAAACACCATATATTTT.

Comments on this clone: One end of the junction is discordant with germline, which a read error may explain. The J gene is TRBJ1-1, the V gene TRBV30; no definite D call. Germline CDR1 GTSNPN, CDR2 SVGIG (reference sequence). The CDR3 totals 16 residues. The CDR3 region has the DNA TGTGCCTGGAGTGGTCTAAGGCCTTCTAGGAACGCTGAAGCTTTCTTT. It encodes CAWSGLRPSRNAEAFF.

CDR3 sequence (DNA): TGTGCCAGCAGTAGAGAGGGACAGGGGAACTATGGCTACACCTTC. It specifies CASSREGQGNYGYTF. V and J are TRBV21-1 and TRBJ1-2; the D segment call TRBD1 is taken from the table without a DNA check. TRBV21-1 is assigned pseudogene status. This CDR3 region has 15 residues.